This T cell receptor beta chain is drawn from a study of blood T cell repertoires in COVID-19. CDR1 and CDR2 (germline): MNHEY, SVGAGI. This CDR3 region has 14 residues. Trimming at V came to 11 bases and at J to 1 base, leaving 5 bases not matched to a gene. Repertoires were generated with immunoSEQ multiplex PCR, while TCRdb's copy carries only in-frame clones and drops some. The data contain 150,000 to 200,000 clones, around 81% of them singletons. Clinical history as reported by participants underpinned cohort assignment. Input material: PBMCs or T cells enriched from blood (not recorded which). The sequence came from a man in his forties or fifties who had recovered from COVID-19. V usage is TRBV6-5 and J usage is TRBJ1-5, with TRBD1 matching over 10 bases. The CDR3, as DNA: TGTGCCTCCGCGGGACAGGGGAGCAATCAGCCCCAGCATTTT. It yields the protein CASAGQGSNQPQHF.